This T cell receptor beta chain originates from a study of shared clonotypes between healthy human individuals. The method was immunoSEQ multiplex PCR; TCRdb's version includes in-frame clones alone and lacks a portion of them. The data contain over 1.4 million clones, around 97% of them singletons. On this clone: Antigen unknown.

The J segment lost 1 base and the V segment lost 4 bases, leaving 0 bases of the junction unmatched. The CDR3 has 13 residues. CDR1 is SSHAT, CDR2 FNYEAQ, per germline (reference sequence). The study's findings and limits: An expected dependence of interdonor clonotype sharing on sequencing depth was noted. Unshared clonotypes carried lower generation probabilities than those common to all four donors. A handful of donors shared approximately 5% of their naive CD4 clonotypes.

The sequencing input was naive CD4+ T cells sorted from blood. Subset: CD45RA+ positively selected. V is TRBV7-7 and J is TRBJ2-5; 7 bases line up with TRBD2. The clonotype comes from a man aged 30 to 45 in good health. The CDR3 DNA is TGTGCCAGCAGCTCTAGCGGCCAAGAGACCCAGTACTTC. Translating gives CASSSSGQETQYF. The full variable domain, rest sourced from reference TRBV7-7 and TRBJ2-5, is GAGVSQSPRYKVTKRGQDVTLRCDPISSHATLYWYQQALGQGPEFLTYFNYEAQPDKSGLPSDRFSAERPEGSISTLTIQRTEQRDSAMYRCASSSSGQETQYFGPGTRLLVL.